These T cell receptor beta chains were read from a single sample in a study of T-cell reconstitution after alpha-beta-depleted transplantation in children. One entry per CDR3 protein results from TCRdb running MiXCR on the PCR reads. The sample lists around 580,000 distinct CDR3 sequences, more than 20% occurring once. This specimen consisted of PBMCs, mostly from graft donor cells, obtained 360 days after TCRalphabeta/CD19-depleted stem cell transplant. These receptors all come from a boy in the first two years of life who had a stem cell transplant for acute myeloid leukemia, so the T cells may come from the graft donor. Both conserved end residues are part of each CDR3. Fields, in order: V gene, D gene, clone size, J gene, CDR3 protein, CDR3 DNA. D genes are given only for firm matches. A row's size may be missing; if present it is once, few, many or a size class.

TRBV6-1,NA,many,TRBJ2-7,CASSENAVSEQYF,TGTGCCAGCAGTGAAAATGCAGTTTCCGAGCAGTACTTC
TRBV5-1,NA,many,TRBJ2-3,CASSLPSTDTQYF,TGCGCCAGCAGCTTGCCTAGCACAGATACGCAGTATTTT
TRBV10-3,NA,few,TRBJ2-1,CATRDRSYNEQFF,TGTGCCACACGGGACCGCTCCTACAATGAGCAGTTCTTC
TRBV12-3/TRBV12-4,NA,many,TRBJ2-3,CASRLGDTQYF,TGTGCCAGCAGGTTGGGGGATACGCAGTATTTT
TRBV10-3,NA,NA,TRBJ2-3,CAISERAGASTDTQYF,TGTGCCATCAGTGAGAGGGCGGGCGCTAGCACAGATACGCAGTATTTT
TRBV6-1,TRBD1,many,TRBJ2-5,CASTPTGKETQYF,TGTGCCAGCACCCCGACAGGGAAAGAGACCCAGTACTTC
TRBV7-2,TRBD2,NA,TRBJ2-3,CASSRPSGGADTQYF,TGTGCCAGCAGCCGCCCTAGCGGGGGAGCAGATACGCAGTATTTT
TRBV7-2,NA,few,TRBJ2-7,CASSLSSFMGVNEQYF,TGTGCCAGCAGCTTAAGTTCCTTCATGGGGGTGAACGAGCAGTACTTC
TRBV7-2,NA,few,TRBJ1-1,CASSIVTGGTEAFF,TGTGCCAGCAGTATAGTCACGGGGGGCACTGAAGCTTTCTTT
TRBV20-1,NA,few,TRBJ2-3,CSAPWLASTDTQYF,TGCAGTGCCCCGTGGCTAGCCAGCACAGATACGCAGTATTTT
TRBV20-1,TRBD1,NA,TRBJ2-2,CSARLNRGNTGELFF,TGCAGTGCTAGACTAAACAGGGGAAACACCGGGGAGCTGTTTTTT
TRBV6-5,NA,NA,TRBJ1-1,CASSPFGREQTEAFF,TGTGCCAGCAGTCCCTTCGGACGGGAACAAACTGAAGCTTTCTTT
TRBV6-5,NA,NA,TRBJ1-1,CASIQGPEAFF,TGTGCCAGCATACAGGGCCCTGAAGCTTTCTTT
TRBV12-5,TRBD1,few,TRBJ1-6,CASGDRTGGTGPLHF,TGTGCTAGTGGAGACCGGACAGGGGGCACGGGACCCCTCCACTTT
TRBV15,TRBD2,many,TRBJ2-1,CATSSSGGAYNEQFF,TGTGCCACCAGCAGTAGCGGGGGGGCCTACAATGAGCAGTTCTTC
TRBV5-1,NA,many,TRBJ1-4,CASSLVDTSEKLFF,TGCGCCAGCAGCTTGGTGGATACCAGCGAAAAACTGTTTTTT
TRBV5-6,TRBD1,many,TRBJ2-7,CASSSPGQGAVEQYF,TGTGCCAGCAGCTCCCCGGGACAGGGGGCGGTCGAGCAGTACTTC
TRBV7-9,NA,many,TRBJ1-3,CASSLFPGSGNTIYF,TGTGCCAGCAGCTTATTCCCAGGCTCTGGAAACACCATATATTTT
TRBV5-6,NA,many,TRBJ2-7,CASREQGGLAYEQYF,TGTGCCAGCAGGGAACAGGGAGGTCTTGCCTACGAGCAGTACTTC
TRBV20-1,TRBD2,NA,TRBJ2-4,CSAAGGQYIQYF,TGCAGTGCTGCGGGAGGACAGTACATTCAGTACTTC
TRBV20-1,TRBD2,NA,TRBJ2-1,CSARALAGGGSYNEQFF,TGCAGTGCTAGAGCACTAGCGGGGGGCGGATCCTACAATGAGCAGTTCTTC
TRBV18,TRBD1,few,TRBJ2-1,CASSLQGTSSYNEQFF,TGTGCCAGCTCACTACAGGGGACGAGCTCCTACAATGAGCAGTTCTTC
TRBV20-1,TRBD1,few,TRBJ1-1,CSASNNRDSTEAFF,TGCAGTGCTTCTAATAACCGGGACAGCACTGAAGCTTTCTTT